The source of this T cell receptor beta chain is a study of memory CD4+ T cells and cytomegalovirus serostatus. The sort gate was single viable CD3+CD4+CD8-CD45RO+ cells for memory CD4+ T cells. The ends lost 4 bases at V and 0 bases at J; junction bases unmatched: 3. This CDR3 region has 15 residues. Germline-derived CDR1 and CDR2 are SGHRS and YFSETQ. General study results and limits: CMV serostatus prediction reached median AUC about 0.96, or 0.93 with US-trained model.

The method was immunoSEQ multiplex PCR; TCRdb's version includes in-frame clones alone and lacks a portion of them. This table has about 53,000 clones, around 80% appearing once. About this clone itself: Its antigen is undetermined.

The receptor was isolated from an adult in good health and CMV-seronegative. The chain links TRBV5-1 to TRBJ1-3; 8 bases match TRBD1. The source material was memory CD4+ T cells from blood. The CDR3 protein is CASSRDRSSGNTIYF. The CDR3 DNA sequence: TGCGCCAGCAGCCGGGACAGGAGCTCTGGAAACACCATATATTTT.